These 23 T cell receptor beta chains share one sample of origin, sequenced in a study of glioma-infiltrating T cells. TCR alpha and beta CDR3 regions were amplified from RNA using iRepertoire nested multiplex PCR. TCRdb fed the multiplex PCR reads into MiXCR, producing one record per CDR3 protein. The table records roughly 190,000 distinct CDR3 sequences, roughly 32% of them present only once. Material for sequencing was glioma tissue, nonneoplastic brain tissue, or PBMCs (not recorded which). The receptor source for this set is a human donor with low-grade glioma or glioblastoma, undergoing nonglioma brain surgery, or in good health (not recorded which).

Many counts were recorded for this clonotype. This chain joins TRBV6-1 and TRBJ1-5, with TRBD1 identical over 9 bases. This CDR3 is built from 16 residues. The germline V gene encodes CDR1 MNHNS and CDR2 SASEGT. J gave up 2 bases and V 6 bases, and 8 bases lay outside the gene matches. CDR3 protein: CASRTGQGGGNQPQHF. CDR3 sequence (DNA): TGTGCCAGCAGAACGGGACAGGGAGGCGGCAATCAGCCCCAGCATTTT.

The table lists this clonotype with a few counts. The chain uses TRBV4-2 and TRBJ1-2, with a weak D call TRBD1 (6 bases). Trimming took off 0 bases at V and 3 bases at J, with 20 bases between the two ends. This CDR3 comprises 18 residues. The germline V gene encodes CDR1 LGHNA and CDR2 YNFKEQ. CDR3 coding DNA: TGTGCCAGCAGCCAAGACCCCGGGACAACTCTCTCCCACTATGGCTACACCTTC. It yields the protein CASSQDPGTTLSHYGYTF.

Notes on this clonotype: The junction departs from the called germline gene at one end, perhaps through a read error. The J gene is TRBJ1-4, the V gene TRBV4-1, with a possible D match to TRBD1 (5 bases). Germline values: CDR1 MGHRA, CDR2 YSYEKL. The length of the CDR3 is 19 residues. CDR3 region: CASRQDWGAGRGSNEKLFF. DNA of the CDR3: TGCGCCAGCAGGCAAGATTGGGGTGCAGGTCGGGGCTCTAATGAAAAACTGTTTTTT.

In this sample, this clonotype turned up once. This clone may be a read error of a much larger clone one base away. The rearrangement joins TRBV10-3 to TRBJ2-7; 8 positions agree with TRBD1. CDR3 length: 14 residues. CDR1 and CDR2 (germline): ENHRY, SYGVKD. DNA of the CDR3: TGTGCCATCAGTGCAGGGGGCGGTGTCTACCAGCAGTACTTC. Encoded protein: CAISAGGGVYQQYF.

The sample holds many counts of this clonotype. The rearrangement links TRBV29-1 to TRBJ2-7; no firm D call. V lost 1 base, J lost 1 base, and 5 bases lay in between. Germline values: CDR1 SQVTM, CDR2 ANQGSEA. The CDR3 runs 12 residues. CDR3 protein: CSVEVGSYEQYF. Here the CDR3 DNA reads TGCAGCGTTGAAGTAGGATCCTACGAGCAGTACTTC.

This clonotype was seen ten or more times. The V call is TRBV27, the J call TRBJ1-5, with 8 bases identical to TRBD1. The germline V gene encodes CDR1 MNHEY and CDR2 SMNVEV (reference sequence). Unmatched junction bases numbered 4, after V lost 4 bases and J lost 5 bases. The CDR3 is 14 amino acids. CDR3 coding DNA: TGTGCCAGCAGTTGGACAGGGTTTTATCAGCCCCAGCATTTT. Protein sequence: CASSWTGFYQPQHF.

This clonotype was counted many times. This chain uses TRBV27 with TRBJ2-1; D is undetermined. The V and J ends lost 5 bases and 0 bases respectively, with 17 bases between them. In germline, CDR1 is MNHEY, CDR2 SMNVEV (reference sequence). This CDR3 region has 17 residues. CDR3: CASSPWAELSSYNEQFF. DNA for the CDR3: TGTGCCAGCAGTCCATGGGCTGAATTAAGCTCCTACAATGAGCAGTTCTTC.

With regard to this clonotype: Compared with germline, one end of the junction differs, possibly owing to a read error. This chain uses TRBV12-3 or TRBV12-4 with TRBJ2-7, with a possible D match to TRBD2 (5 bases). CDR3 length equals 13 residues. The CDR3 nucleotides are TGTGCCAGAAGTTTAGGGTATCCGGGGGAGCAGTACTTC. Translated: CARSLGYPGEQYF.

This clonotype was detected many times. The chain links TRBV4-3 to TRBJ2-5; 8 bases are a match to TRBD2. This CDR3 spans 13 amino acids. Trimming cost V 5 bases and J 5 bases; bases outside gene matches: 4. CDR1 is LGHNA and CDR2 is YSLEER in the germline V gene. The CDR3 reads CASSSLAEETQYF. The CDR3 DNA sequence: TGCGCCAGCAGCTCACTAGCGGAGGAGACCCAGTACTTC.

This clonotype has ten or more counts. This rearrangement joins TRBV19 to TRBJ2-1; D might be TRBD1 (6 bases). Germline values: CDR1 LNHDA, CDR2 SQIVND (reference sequence). CDR3 size: 16 residues. The ends were cut back, 3 bases at V and 1 base at J, with 13 bases in the middle. The CDR3: CASSIQGSGSYNEQFF. The CDR3 DNA sequence: TGTGCCAGTAGTATTCAGGGGTCAGGATCCTACAATGAGCAGTTCTTC.

This clonotype was seen a handful of times. The CDR3 sequence: CASSLGLATKYF. CDR3 in DNA: TGTGCCAGCAGCTTGGGACTAGCGACCAAGTACTTC. The rearrangement joins TRBV5-5 to TRBJ2-4; 8 positions agree with TRBD2. Germline V gene sequence: CDR1 SGHKS, CDR2 YYEKEE (reference sequence). After removal of 0 bases from V and 14 bases from J, the junction contained 4 bases not matched to a gene. This CDR3 spans 12 amino acids.

Ten or more counts support this clonotype. The CDR3 bases are TGTGCCAGCAGTTTATCGAGTAGTGGTCTAGGGAAGTACGAGCAGTACTTC. Amino acid sequence: CASSLSSSGLGKYEQYF. The gene calls are TRBV27 and TRBJ2-7; D not resolved. Looked up from germline, CDR1 is MNHEY and CDR2 is SMNVEV (reference sequence). The CDR3 is 17 amino acids. The V end was cut by 0 bases, the J end by 4 bases, with 19 bases between.

This clonotype was seen a handful of times. The V and J genes are TRBV11-1 and TRBJ2-7, with TRBD2 matching 10 bases. The V segment lost 5 bases and the J segment 7 bases; nucleotides outside the gene matches: 11. The germline V gene encodes CDR1 SGHAT and CDR2 FQDESV (reference sequence). There are 15 residues in the CDR3. CDR3 amino acids: CASSPSLAGVGEQYF. CDR3 bases: TGTGCCAGCAGCCCATCTCTAGCGGGAGTGGGTGAGCAGTACTTC.

As concerns this clonotype: A much more abundant neighbour one base away suggests this may be a read error. The genes are TRBV4-1 and TRBJ2-7; D is ambiguous. The CDR3 spans 14 residues. Germline CDR1 reads MGHRA; CDR2 reads YSYEKL. V shed 4 bases and J shed 7 bases, with 17 bases lying between them. The CDR3 DNA is TGCGCCAGCAGCCCCCGGTGGTTTGGGAATGAGCAGTACTTC. It codes for CASSPRWFGNEQYF.

In its sample, this clonotype was seen many times. The rearrangement uses TRBV19 and TRBJ2-1; D is possibly TRBD2 (5 bases). CDR1 and CDR2 (germline): LNHDA, SQIVND (reference sequence). Trimming pared 5 bases from V and 0 bases from J, leaving 11 bases between. This CDR3 region has 15 residues. The CDR3 here is CASSGKRSSYNEQFF. CDR3 in DNA: TGTGCCAGTAGTGGGAAGCGGAGCTCCTACAATGAGCAGTTCTTC.

About this clonotype: A much larger clonotype is one base distant, so this may be a read error. The V gene is TRBV10-2, the J gene TRBJ2-2, with D maybe TRBD1 (7 bases). CDR1 WSHSY and CDR2 SAAADI come from the germline V gene. The CDR3 totals 13 residues. CDR3 sequence (DNA): TGCCGTCAGGGGGGCCTGGACACCGTGGAGCTGTTTTTT. This encodes CRQGGLDTVELFF.

The sample holds one count of this clonotype. A much more abundant neighbour one base away suggests this may be a read error. The chain links TRBV2 to TRBJ2-1; unclear D gene. The germline gives CDR1 SNHLY, CDR2 FYNNEI. CDR3 length equals 13 residues. The ends were cut back, 7 bases at V and 4 bases at J, with 11 bases in the middle. CDR3 residues: CASTCGLYNEQFF. In DNA, the CDR3 is TGTGCCAGCACCTGTGGGCTTTACAATGAGCAGTTCTTC.

Comments on this clonotype: At one boundary the junction diverges from the germline segment, which might be a read error. This chain joins TRBV28 and TRBJ1-2; no clear D. The CDR3 covers 15 residues. CDR1 and CDR2 from the germline V gene are MDHEN and SYDVKM. CDR3 residues: CASILPGSWSYGYTF. The CDR3 DNA reads as TGTGCCAGCATTTTACCCGGTTCCTGGAGCTATGGCTACACCTTC.

The rearrangement uses TRBV5-4 and TRBJ1-6; TRBD1 matches at 7 bases. CDR3 size: 12 residues. The V gene's germline CDR1 is SGHNT and CDR2 YYREEE (reference sequence). The CDR3 DNA reads as TGTACCATGGGACAGTGGAATCCACCCCTCCACTTT. It translates to CTMGQWNPPLHF.

The table lists this clonotype with many counts. CDR3 protein: CASSPRQGPETQYF. CDR3 coding DNA: TGTGCCAGCAGCCCCCGACAGGGGCCAGAGACCCAGTACTTC. The rearrangement joins TRBV7-2 to TRBJ2-5, with TRBD1 identical over 8 bases. V was clipped by 5 bases and J by 4 bases; unmatched bases: 6. The germline V gene has CDR1 SGHTA and CDR2 FQGNSA. This CDR3 comprises 14 residues. The full variable domain, with the rest looked up from reference TRBV7-2 and TRBJ2-5, is GAGVSQSPSNKVTEKGKDVELRCDPISGHTALYWYRQSLGQGLEFLIYFQGNSAPDKSGLPSDRFSAERTGGSVSTLTIQRTQQEDSAVYLCASSPRQGPETQYFGPGTRLLVL.

This clonotype was seen only once. This clone may be a read error of a much larger clone one base away. The chain links TRBV7-6 to TRBJ2-7; a possible D gene is TRBD2 (6 bases). The germline V gene encodes CDR1 SGHVS and CDR2 FNYEAQ. This CDR3 has 14 residues. Trimming removed 5 bases at V and 7 bases at J, with 18 bases between. The CDR3 protein is CASSPGLGPREQYF. The CDR3 DNA sequence: TGTGCCAGCAGCCCGGGACTTGGGCCCAGAGAGCAGTACTTC.

CDR3 DNA sequence: TGCGCCAGCAGCTTGGGAGCGGGAGGCTCCTCCTACAATGAGCAGTTCTTC. It yields the protein CASSLGAGGSSYNEQFF. The chain couples TRBV5-1 to TRBJ2-1; 9 bases align to TRBD2. Germline V CDR1 and CDR2: SGHRS, YFSETQ. J was trimmed by 0 bases and V by 0 bases; bases with no gene match: 4. The CDR3 is 17 residues long.

A single count supports this clonotype. CDR3 nucleotides: TGTGCCAGCAGCTTAGCGGACTGGCGGCCAACCTACAATGAGCAGTTCTTC. Encoded protein: CASSLADWRPTYNEQFF. The J gene is TRBJ2-1, the V gene TRBV7-4, with a tentative D call TRBD2 (5 bases). The CDR3 has 17 residues. Germline V CDR1 and CDR2: SGHVT, SQSDAQ. Trimming removed 0 bases from V and 2 bases from J, with 14 bases in between.